This TCR beta chain was captured in a study of OX40 agonist ivuxolimab in advanced cancers. Study summary: Ivuxolimab, an agonistic anti-OX40 (CD134) antibody, was given to patients. Prior anti-PD-1, anti-PD-L1 or anti-CTLA-4 therapy was allowed; 40% to 50% had some.

The study's findings and limits: CD4+ and CD8+ T cells in blood underwent clonal expansion by week 6 at 0.1 to 3.0 mg/kg. Some of the nonresponding patients also showed low levels of normalized T-cell clonal expansion.

The V segment lost 6 bases and the J segment 4 bases; nucleotides outside the gene matches: 6. This CDR3 has 14 residues. CDR1 and CDR2 from the germline V gene are LNHDA and SQIVND (reference sequence). Sequencing used immunoSEQ multiplex PCR; TCRdb keeps in-frame clones, though not all of them. The data hold some 83,000 clones, with 80% to 90% observed a single time. As for this clone: Its antigen is as yet unknown.

This TCR came from an adult with an advanced solid tumor such as melanoma, head and neck, liver or kidney cancer. The rearrangement joins TRBV19 to TRBJ1-5; 7 nucleotides align to TRBD1. Sequences were derived from CD4+ or CD8+ T cells sorted from blood, sampled in a trial of the OX40 agonist ivuxolimab. CDR3 nucleotide sequence: TGTGCCAGTAGAACAGGGGAAGGTAATCAGCCCCAGCATTTT. Protein sequence: CASRTGEGNQPQHF.